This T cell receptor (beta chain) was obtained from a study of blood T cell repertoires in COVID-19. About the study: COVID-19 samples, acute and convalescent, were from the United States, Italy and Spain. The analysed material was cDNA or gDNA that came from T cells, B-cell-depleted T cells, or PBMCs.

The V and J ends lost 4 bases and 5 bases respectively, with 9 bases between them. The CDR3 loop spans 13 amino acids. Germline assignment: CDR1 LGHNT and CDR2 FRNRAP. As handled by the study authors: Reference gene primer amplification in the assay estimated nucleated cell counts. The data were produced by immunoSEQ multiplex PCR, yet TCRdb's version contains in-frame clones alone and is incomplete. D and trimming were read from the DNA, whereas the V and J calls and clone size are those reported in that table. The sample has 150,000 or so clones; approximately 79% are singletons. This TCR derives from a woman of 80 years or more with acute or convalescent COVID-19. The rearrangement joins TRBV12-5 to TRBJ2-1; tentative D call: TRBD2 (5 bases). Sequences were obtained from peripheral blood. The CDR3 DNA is TGTGCTAGTGGTTCCCGGGGAAACAATGAGCAGTTCTTC. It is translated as CASGSRGNNEQFF. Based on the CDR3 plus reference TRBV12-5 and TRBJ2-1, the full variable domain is DARVTQTPRHKVTEMGQEVTMRCQPILGHNTVFWYRQTMMQGLELLAYFRNRAPLDDSGMPKDRFSAEMPDATLATLKIQPSEPRDSAVYFCASGSRGNNEQFFGPGTRLTVL.